This T cell receptor (beta chain) was found in a study of blood T cells in healthy people across ages. A second PCR, run for roughly 7 to 11 cycles, used a sample-barcoded 5' primer plus a J-beta primer mix. Per sample, CDR3-containing paired-end reads numbered at least 2.5 million. TCRdb reprocessed the 5' RACE reads via MiXCR and lists one record per CDR3 protein. The sample yields 550,000 to 600,000 distinct CDR3 sequences, 25% to 30% seen once. Study results and limitations: When one million T cells were used, diversity estimates were thought to be underestimates. Getting older went along with TCR beta diversity per million T cells dropping roughly linearly. It was the long-lived donors that had more naive CD4+ cells and higher diversity than aged donors.

As concerns this clonotype: Its antigen is unknown.

The sequenced sample consisted of blood. The clonotype comes from a woman between 70 and 85 years old in good health.

CDR3 DNA: TGCAGTGGGCGGGGGGGTAATATGGGAGAGACCCAGTACTTC. Its translation: CSGRGGNMGETQYF. The chain carries TRBV20-1 and TRBJ2-5; 9 bases agree with TRBD2. V shed 7 bases, J shed 4 bases, and the junction held 10 bases outside the gene matches. Germline V lookup: CDR1 DFQATT, CDR2 SNEGSKA (reference sequence). CDR3 length: 14 residues.